One and the same sample provided the 26 T cell receptor beta chains below, sequenced in a study of blood T cell repertoires in COVID-19. The table came from immunoSEQ multiplex PCR; TCRdb's copy has only in-frame clones and leaves some out. The top ten clones hold 6.5% to 9.5% of a sample with approximately 310,000 clones, over 75% of them seen once. The specimen sequenced was peripheral blood. Receptors originate from a woman aged 50 to 65 who had recovered from COVID-19.

The J gene is TRBJ2-5, the V gene TRBV5-6; TRBD2 agrees at 12 bases. The germline CDR1 and CDR2 sequences are SGHDT and YYEEEE. This CDR3 has 14 residues. The V segment lost 7 bases and the J segment 0 bases; nucleotides outside the gene matches: 1. CDR3 region: CASGLAGNQETQYF. CDR3 DNA: TGTGCCAGCGGACTAGCGGGGAACCAAGAGACCCAGTACTTC.

CDR3 nucleotide sequence: TGCAGCGTTGACAGGTTGTACTCAAACACCATATATTTT. This gives the protein CSVDRLYSNTIYF. The chain uses TRBV29-1 and TRBJ1-3; D is uncertain. The CDR3 is 13 residues long. CDR1 is SQVTM, CDR2 ANQGSEA, per germline. Trimming removed 3 bases from V and 6 bases from J, with 12 bases in between.

The chain joins TRBV5-8 to TRBJ1-1; 7 bases are a match to TRBD1. CDR3 length equals 18 residues. In germline, CDR1 is SGHTS, CDR2 YDEGEE. V lost 5 bases to trimming and J lost 1 base; unmatched junction nucleotides: 17. CDR3 sequence (DNA): TGTGCCAGCAGTTATCGACAGGGTCTTACGCGAGGGAACACTGAAGCTTTCTTT. Protein: CASSYRQGLTRGNTEAFF.

V gene TRBV7-6 combines with J gene TRBJ2-1; tentatively, D is TRBD1 (5 bases). This CDR3 is 15 amino acids long. Germline CDR1 SGHVS, CDR2 FNYEAQ. V gave up 1 base and J gave up 6 bases, with 13 bases separating them. CDR3 sequence reads: CASSLGTTPSNEQFF. The CDR3 region has the DNA TGTGCCAGCAGCTTAGGGACAACTCCCAGCAATGAGCAGTTCTTC.

This chain uses TRBV6-2 or TRBV6-3 with TRBJ1-5, with 7 positions matching TRBD1. The CDR3 runs 15 residues. V dropped 0 bases and J dropped 3; count of bases not matched to a gene: 2. The germline V gene has CDR1 MNHEY and CDR2 SVGEGT. This CDR3 reads CASSYSGQNNQPQHF. CDR3 in DNA: TGTGCCAGCAGTTACTCGGGACAGAACAATCAGCCCCAGCATTTT.

V is TRBV27 and J is TRBJ1-5, with a possible D match to TRBD1 (6 bases). Germline V lookup: CDR1 MNHEY, CDR2 SMNVEV (reference sequence). The germline V and J ends were trimmed by 5 bases and 3 bases, with 17 bases remaining between them. This CDR3 is built from 16 residues. The CDR3: CASSPLVGQINQPQHF. The DNA for the CDR3 is TGTGCCAGCAGTCCCCTGGTTGGACAGATCAATCAGCCCCAGCATTTT.

This clone appeared a single time. The chain has TRBV10-3 and TRBJ2-7, with 9 bases aligning to TRBD1. The CDR3 has 14 residues. CDR1 is ENHRY, CDR2 SYGVKD, per germline. Losses at the gene ends were 4 bases for V and 4 bases for J; bases not matched to a gene: 5. The CDR3 nucleotides read TGTGCCATCAGTGTTGGACAGGGGAGTTACGAGCAGTACTTC. This gives the protein CAISVGQGSYEQYF.

The genes are TRBV7-2 and TRBJ2-1, with TRBD2 matching over 10 bases. The CDR3 is made up of 14 amino acids. V shed 5 bases and J 5 bases; nucleotides not matched to a gene: 3. Germline-derived CDR1 and CDR2 are SGHTA and FQGNSA. This CDR3 reads CASSITSGNNEQFF. The CDR3 nucleotides are TGTGCCAGCAGCATAACTAGCGGGAACAATGAGCAGTTCTTC.

This clone appeared a few times. Other DNA sequences in this sample translate to the same CDR3. The rearrangement links TRBV28 to TRBJ1-5; D remains ambiguous. Germline CDR1 reads MDHEN; CDR2 reads SYDVKM. This CDR3 is built from 12 residues. Trimming cost V 3 bases and J 6 bases, with 6 bases left between them. The DNA of the CDR3 is TGTGCCAGCAGTTTGGCTGGTCAGCCCCAGCATTTT. Translated: CASSLAGQPQHF.

The rearrangement links TRBV28 to TRBJ2-6; D possibly corresponds to TRBD2 (6 bases). The CDR3 sequence is 15 residues long. Trimming pared 3 bases from V and 1 base from J, leaving 7 bases between. Germline values: CDR1 MDHEN, CDR2 SYDVKM. CDR3 region: CASSFGTSGANVLTF. CDR3 sequence (DNA): TGTGCCAGCAGTTTCGGGACTTCTGGGGCCAACGTCCTGACTTTC.

This chain connects TRBV19 to TRBJ1-1, with D possibly being TRBD1 (5 bases). The V end lost 5 bases, the J end lost 4 bases, and 11 bases lay between the germline ends. The CDR3 extends over 13 amino acids. Germline CDR1 and CDR2: LNHDA and SQIVND (reference sequence). This chain's CDR3 is CASSSHQGTEAFF. For the CDR3, the DNA is TGTGCCAGTAGTTCTCATCAGGGCACTGAAGCTTTCTTT.

V is TRBV6-5 and J is TRBJ1-1; 9 bases align to TRBD1. The germline gives CDR1 MNHEY, CDR2 SVGAGI. CDR3 size: 15 residues. With V trimmed by 7 bases and J by 3 bases, 9 bases remained unmatched. CDR3 sequence reads: CASNPDRGGYTEAFF. Here the CDR3 DNA reads TGTGCCAGCAACCCGGACAGGGGTGGGTACACTGAAGCTTTCTTT.

The V gene is TRBV7-9, the J gene TRBJ2-7; 9 bases align to TRBD1. V lost 5 bases, J lost 2 bases, and 10 bases stayed unmatched. The CDR3 is 16 residues long. Germline CDR1 reads SEHNR; CDR2 reads FQNEAQ (reference sequence). CDR3 DNA: TGTGCCAGCAGCACCTGGACAGGGGACCCAACCTACGAGCAGTACTTC. Amino acids: CASSTWTGDPTYEQYF.

A word on this clone: This specimen includes other DNA sequences encoding the same CDR3. This chain joins TRBV11-3 and TRBJ1-6, with D tentatively TRBD1 (6 bases). This CDR3 is 13 amino acids long. CDR1 and CDR2 (germline): SGHNT, YENEEA. V gave up 3 bases and J gave up 10 bases, with 10 bases separating them. The CDR3 bases are TGTGCCAGCAGCTTGGACAGCCTATCACCCCTCCACTTT. Its translation: CASSLDSLSPLHF.

The chain recombines TRBV19 with TRBJ1-2; D is ambiguous. The V and J ends lost 5 bases and 5 bases respectively, with 15 bases between them. The germline V gene has CDR1 LNHDA and CDR2 SQIVND (reference sequence). This CDR3 region has 14 residues. The CDR3 reads CASSSSGLSYGYTF. In DNA form, the CDR3 reads TGTGCCAGTAGTTCCTCCGGACTTAGTTATGGCTACACCTTC.

The chain is built from TRBV9 and TRBJ2-2; 11 bases map to TRBD2. CDR1 and CDR2 from the germline V gene are SGDLS and YYNGEE. The CDR3 length is 16 residues. V dropped 1 base and J dropped 4; count of bases not matched to a gene: 3. CDR3 sequence reads: CASSVLAGGLTGELFF. DNA for the CDR3: TGTGCCAGCAGCGTACTAGCGGGGGGTCTCACCGGGGAGCTGTTTTTT.

In its sample, this clone was seen once. V gene TRBV4-1 combines with J gene TRBJ2-5; the D gene is possibly TRBD2 (6 bases). Per the germline V gene, CDR1 is MGHRA and CDR2 is YSYEKL. V was cut by 0 bases and J by 2 bases, with 10 bases left in between. The CDR3 is 15 amino acids. The DNA of the CDR3 is TGCGCCAGCAGCCAAGACGGGGGAGGACAAGAGACCCAGTACTTC. Translated, it gives CASSQDGGGQETQYF.

The CDR3 is CASSLRQTGDLFVGNTIYF. The CDR3 bases are TGTGCCAGCAGCTTAAGACAAACAGGGGATCTCTTTGTTGGAAACACCATATATTTT. The gene calls are TRBV7-9 and TRBJ1-3; 7 nucleotides line up with TRBD1. The CDR3 has 19 amino acids. Germline V gives CDR1 SEHNR, CDR2 FQNEAQ (reference sequence). The ends lost 2 bases at V and 3 bases at J; junction bases unmatched: 16.

CDR3 sequence: CASSYSGQGAREQFF. CDR3 DNA: TGTGCCAGCAGTTACTCGGGACAGGGGGCACGGGAGCAGTTCTTC. The V gene is TRBV6-5, the J gene TRBJ2-1; 12 bases align to TRBD1. V shed 0 bases and J 10 bases; nucleotides not matched to a gene: 4. The length of the CDR3 is 15 residues. Per germline, CDR1 MNHEY and CDR2 SVGAGI.

This clone has more than one count but fewer than ten. The chain uses TRBV10-3 and TRBJ1-1; a possible D gene is TRBD1 (6 bases). Germline CDR1 reads ENHRY; CDR2 reads SYGVKD. V gave up 1 base and J gave up 1 base, with 10 bases separating them. The CDR3 has 15 amino acids. The CDR3 DNA follows: TGTGCCATCAGTGAGTGGGGGCCCCAGAACACTGAAGCTTTCTTT. Protein: CAISEWGPQNTEAFF.

The V call is TRBV7-9, the J call TRBJ1-1; D is uncertain. The V end lost 5 bases, the J end lost 1 base, and 11 bases lay between the germline ends. CDR1 is SEHNR, CDR2 FQNEAQ, per germline (reference sequence). CDR3 size: 14 residues. CDR3 nucleotides: TGTGCCAGCAGCATGAAGTCTAGGAACACTGAAGCTTTCTTT. It codes for CASSMKSRNTEAFF. The full variable domain, its missing parts supplied by reference TRBV7-9 and TRBJ1-1, is DTGVSQNPRHKITKRGQNVTFRCDPISEHNRLYWYRQTLGQGPEFLTYFQNEAQLEKSRLLSDRFSAERPKGSFSTLEIQRTEQGDSAMYLCASSMKSRNTEAFFGQGTRLTVV.

V and J are TRBV5-5 and TRBJ2-2, with D possibly being TRBD2 (5 bases). The CDR3 runs to 15 residues. Germline V gene sequence: CDR1 SGHKS, CDR2 YYEKEE (reference sequence). With 4 bases removed from V and 4 bases from J, the gap between germline ends came to 14 bases. The CDR3 DNA is TGTGCCAGCAGCCAGTGGACTGACTCCACCGGGGAGCTGTTTTTT. This gives the protein CASSQWTDSTGELFF.

The chain recombines TRBV5-5 with TRBJ2-1; 10 bases align to TRBD2. The CDR3 has 16 amino acids. Germline CDR1 and CDR2: SGHKS and YYEKEE (reference sequence). V gave up 4 bases and J gave up 7 bases; unmatched junction bases: 11. The CDR3 reads CASSPLAGAQGNEQFF. DNA of the CDR3: TGTGCCAGCAGCCCGCTAGCGGGGGCGCAGGGTAATGAGCAGTTCTTC.

This clone turned up a few times. The genes are TRBV19 and TRBJ1-5; the D is unclear. The CDR3 totals 14 residues. Trimming took 6 bases from V and 1 from J, leaving 10 bases between them. The germline CDR1 and CDR2 sequences are LNHDA and SQIVND (reference sequence). The CDR3 DNA reads TGTGCCAGTAGGACCGGGGAGAGCAATCAGCCCCAGCATTTT. Amino acids: CASRTGESNQPQHF.

The V call is TRBV6-5, the J call TRBJ2-1; 11 bases line up with TRBD2. The CDR3 is made up of 15 amino acids. Germline-derived CDR1 and CDR2 are MNHEY and SVGAGI. Trimming removed 5 bases from V and 8 bases from J; junction bases left unmatched: 8. CDR3 nucleotides: TGTGCCAGCAGTATACTAGCGGGAGTATTCTATGAGCAGTTCTTC. Its protein is CASSILAGVFYEQFF.

This clone was seen once. The chain recombines TRBV19 with TRBJ1-5; tentatively, D is TRBD1 (5 bases). CDR3 length: 17 residues. Between the trimmed V and J ends, which lost 0 bases and 2 bases, there was a span of 14 bases. Germline-derived CDR1 and CDR2 are LNHDA and SQIVND (reference sequence). CDR3 DNA sequence: TGTGCCAGTAGTATAGAAAAGGGGCAGTTAGGCAATCAGCCCCAGCATTTT. Its translation is CASSIEKGQLGNQPQHF.